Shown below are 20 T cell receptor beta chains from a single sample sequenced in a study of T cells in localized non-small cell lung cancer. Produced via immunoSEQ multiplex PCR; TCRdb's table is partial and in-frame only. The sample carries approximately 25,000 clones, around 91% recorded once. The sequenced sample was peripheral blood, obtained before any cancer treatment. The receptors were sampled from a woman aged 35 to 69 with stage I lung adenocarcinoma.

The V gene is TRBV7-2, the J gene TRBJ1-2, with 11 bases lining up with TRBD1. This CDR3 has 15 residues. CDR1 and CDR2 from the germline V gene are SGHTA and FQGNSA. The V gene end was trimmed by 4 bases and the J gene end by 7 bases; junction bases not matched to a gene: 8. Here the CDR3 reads CASSSSGTGGGGYTF. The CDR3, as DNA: TGTGCCAGCAGCTCCTCCGGGACAGGGGGTGGTGGCTACACCTTC.

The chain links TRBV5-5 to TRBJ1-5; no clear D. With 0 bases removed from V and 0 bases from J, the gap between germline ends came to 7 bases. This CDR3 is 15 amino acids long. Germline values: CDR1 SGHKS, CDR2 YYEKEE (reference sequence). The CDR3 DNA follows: TGTGCCAGCAGCTTGGCGCCAGATAGCAATCAGCCCCAGCATTTT. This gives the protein CASSLAPDSNQPQHF.

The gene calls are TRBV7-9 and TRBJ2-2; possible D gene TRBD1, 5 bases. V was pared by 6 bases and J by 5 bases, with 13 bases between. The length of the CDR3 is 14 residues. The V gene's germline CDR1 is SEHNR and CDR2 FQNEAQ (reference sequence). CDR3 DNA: TGTGCCAGCAGGCCGCCCCAGGGAACCGGGGAGCTGTTTTTT. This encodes CASRPPQGTGELFF.

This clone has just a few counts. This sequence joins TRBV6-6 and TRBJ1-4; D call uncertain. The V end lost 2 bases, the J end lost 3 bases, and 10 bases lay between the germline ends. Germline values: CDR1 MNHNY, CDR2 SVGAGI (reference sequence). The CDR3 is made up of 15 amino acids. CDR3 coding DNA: TGTGCCAGCAGTTACGGTGGCACGGCTAATGAAAAACTGTTTTTT. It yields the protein CASSYGGTANEKLFF.

CDR3 DNA: TGTGCCAGCAGCTTTCTGACAGGCATGAATCAGCCCCAGCATTTT. Amino acid sequence: CASSFLTGMNQPQHF. This chain uses TRBV7-3 with TRBJ1-5, with a tentative D call TRBD1 (6 bases). Germline V gives CDR1 SGHTA, CDR2 FQGTGA. The CDR3 has 15 residues. Trimming removed 3 bases at V and 4 bases at J, with 13 bases between.

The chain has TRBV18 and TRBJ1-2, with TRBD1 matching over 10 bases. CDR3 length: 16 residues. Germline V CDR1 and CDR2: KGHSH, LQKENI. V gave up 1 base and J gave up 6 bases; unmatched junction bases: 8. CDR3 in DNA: TGTGCCAGCTCACCACTAAAGGACAGGGGGTCCGATGGCTACACCTTC. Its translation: CASSPLKDRGSDGYTF.

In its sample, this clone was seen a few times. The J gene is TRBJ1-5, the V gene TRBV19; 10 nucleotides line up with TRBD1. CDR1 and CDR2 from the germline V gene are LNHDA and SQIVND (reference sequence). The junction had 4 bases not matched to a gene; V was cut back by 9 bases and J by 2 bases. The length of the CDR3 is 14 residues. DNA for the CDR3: TGTGCCAGCGGCGGGACAGGGGGCAATCAGCCCCAGCATTTT. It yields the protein CASGGTGGNQPQHF.

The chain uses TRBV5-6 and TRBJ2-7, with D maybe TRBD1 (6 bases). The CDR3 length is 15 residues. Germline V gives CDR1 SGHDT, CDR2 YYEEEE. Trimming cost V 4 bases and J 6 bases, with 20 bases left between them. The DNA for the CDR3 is TGTGCCAGCAGCCAAGTCGATACAGGGTCGGGCGAGCAGTACTTC. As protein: CASSQVDTGSGEQYF.

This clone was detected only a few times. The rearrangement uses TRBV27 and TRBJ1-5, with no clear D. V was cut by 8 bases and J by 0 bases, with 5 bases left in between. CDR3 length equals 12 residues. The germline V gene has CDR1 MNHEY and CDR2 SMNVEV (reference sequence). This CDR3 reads CASGYSNQPQHF. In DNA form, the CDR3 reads TGTGCCAGCGGGTATAGCAATCAGCCCCAGCATTTT.

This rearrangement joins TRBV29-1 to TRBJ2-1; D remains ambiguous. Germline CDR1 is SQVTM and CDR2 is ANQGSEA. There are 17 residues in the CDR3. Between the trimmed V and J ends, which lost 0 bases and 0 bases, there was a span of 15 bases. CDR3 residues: CSVEDAALTVSYNEQFF. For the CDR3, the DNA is TGCAGCGTTGAAGATGCCGCTCTAACGGTCTCCTACAATGAGCAGTTCTTC.

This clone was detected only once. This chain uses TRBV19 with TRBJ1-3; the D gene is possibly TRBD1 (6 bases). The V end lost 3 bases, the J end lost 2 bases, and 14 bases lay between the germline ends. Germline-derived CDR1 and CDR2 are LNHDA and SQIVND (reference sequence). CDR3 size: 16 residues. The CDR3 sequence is CASSIASTGPGNTIYF. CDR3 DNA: TGTGCCAGTAGTATTGCCTCTACAGGGCCTGGAAACACCATATATTTT.

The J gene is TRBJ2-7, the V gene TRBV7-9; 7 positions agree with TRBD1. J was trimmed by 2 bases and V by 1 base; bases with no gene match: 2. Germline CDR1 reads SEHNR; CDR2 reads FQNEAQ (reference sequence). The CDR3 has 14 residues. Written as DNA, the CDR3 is TGTGCCAGCAGCTTAGGACAGGGTACCTACGAGCAGTACTTC. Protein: CASSLGQGTYEQYF.

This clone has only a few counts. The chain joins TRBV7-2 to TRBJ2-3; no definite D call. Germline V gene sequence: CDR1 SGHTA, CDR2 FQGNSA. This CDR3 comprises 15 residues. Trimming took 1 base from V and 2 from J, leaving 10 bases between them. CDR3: CASSLEAKVTDTQYF. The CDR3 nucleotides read TGTGCCAGCAGCTTAGAGGCGAAAGTCACAGATACGCAGTATTTT. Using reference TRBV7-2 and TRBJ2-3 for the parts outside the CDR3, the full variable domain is GAGVSQSPSNKVTEKGKDVELRCDPISGHTALYWYRQSLGQGLEFLIYFQGNSAPDKSGLPSDRFSAERTGGSVSTLTIQRTQQEDSAVYLCASSLEAKVTDTQYFGPGTRLTVL.

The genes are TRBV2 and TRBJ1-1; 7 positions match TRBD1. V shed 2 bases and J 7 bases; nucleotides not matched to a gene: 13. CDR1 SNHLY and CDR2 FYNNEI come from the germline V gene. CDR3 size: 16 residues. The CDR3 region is CASSEPPDRRGSEAFF. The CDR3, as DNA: TGTGCCAGCAGTGAACCCCCGGACAGGCGCGGTAGTGAAGCTTTCTTT.

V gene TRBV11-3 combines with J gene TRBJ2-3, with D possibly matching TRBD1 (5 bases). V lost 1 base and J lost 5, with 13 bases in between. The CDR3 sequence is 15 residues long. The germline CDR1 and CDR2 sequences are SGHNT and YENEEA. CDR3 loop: CASSLGRLGEDTQYF. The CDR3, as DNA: TGTGCCAGCAGCTTAGGTAGGCTAGGGGAAGATACGCAGTATTTT.

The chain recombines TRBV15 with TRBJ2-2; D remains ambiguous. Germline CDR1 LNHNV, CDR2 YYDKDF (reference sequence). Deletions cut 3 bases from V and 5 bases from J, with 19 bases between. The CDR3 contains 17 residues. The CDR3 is CATSRGRVGPLTGELFF. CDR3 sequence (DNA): TGTGCCACCAGCAGGGGCCGAGTTGGCCCTTTGACCGGGGAGCTGTTTTTT. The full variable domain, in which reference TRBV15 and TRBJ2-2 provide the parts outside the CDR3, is DAMVIQNPRYQVTQFGKPVTLSCSQTLNHNVMYWYQQKSSQAPKLLFHYYDKDFNNEADTPDNFQSRRPNTSFCFLDIRSPGLGDTAMYLCATSRGRVGPLTGELFFGEGSRLTVL.

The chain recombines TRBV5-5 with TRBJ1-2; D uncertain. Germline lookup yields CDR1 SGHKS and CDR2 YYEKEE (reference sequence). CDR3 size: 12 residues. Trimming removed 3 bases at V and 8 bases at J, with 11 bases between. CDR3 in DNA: TGTGCCAGCAGCTACGAACTCCGGGGCTACACCTTC. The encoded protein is CASSYELRGYTF.

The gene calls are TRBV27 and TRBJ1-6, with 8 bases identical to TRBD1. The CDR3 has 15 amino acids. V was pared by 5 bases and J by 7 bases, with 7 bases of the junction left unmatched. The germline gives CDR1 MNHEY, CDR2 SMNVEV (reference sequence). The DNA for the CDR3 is TGTGCCAGCAGTGCCTTGGCAGGGGGCAATTCACCCCTCCACTTT. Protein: CASSALAGGNSPLHF.

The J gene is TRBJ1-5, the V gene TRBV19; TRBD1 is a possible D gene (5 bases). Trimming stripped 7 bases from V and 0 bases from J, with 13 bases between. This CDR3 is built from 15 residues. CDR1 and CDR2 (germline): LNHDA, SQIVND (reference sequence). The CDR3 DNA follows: TGTGCCAGTACAGGACAAGGTTATAGCAATCAGCCCCAGCATTTT. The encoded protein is CASTGQGYSNQPQHF.

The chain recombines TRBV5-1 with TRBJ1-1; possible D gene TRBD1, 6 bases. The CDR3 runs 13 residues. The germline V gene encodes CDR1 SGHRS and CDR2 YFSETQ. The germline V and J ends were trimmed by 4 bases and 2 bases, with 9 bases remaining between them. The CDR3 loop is CASSQGPNTEAFF. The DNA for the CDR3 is TGCGCCAGCAGCCAGGGGCCCAACACTGAAGCTTTCTTT.